These T cell receptor beta chains were read from a single sample in a study of cytomegalovirus exposure and HLA in healthy donors. Only in-frame clones appear in the TCRdb table, and some are missing; sequencing was by immunoSEQ multiplex PCR. The sample gives about 92,000 clones, 70% to 90% of which show up once; over 5% is in the top ten. Sequencing used PBMCs. Source of these receptors: a woman younger than 30 in good health and CMV-seropositive. CDR3s include the opening cysteine and the closing phenylalanine or tryptophan. A clone size is listed for some rows: how often the clone was seen (once, few, many), or a class if it is expanded.

j_call,v_call,clone_size,cdr3_aa
TRBJ1-2,TRBV10-2,-,CASRRGGDYGYTF
TRBJ1-5,TRBV19,-,CASSIVGQPQHF
TRBJ1-5,TRBV15,few,CATSNGQEAQPQHF
TRBJ2-5,TRBV5-4,once,CASSQTSGGMETQYF
TRBJ2-7,TRBV2,-,CASSTGTAYEQYF
TRBJ2-2,TRBV6-1,-,CASVGLAGSTGELFF
TRBJ2-3,TRBV2,-,CANRQTGSDTQYF
TRBJ2-5,TRBV5-1,-,CASRGTSGQETQYF
TRBJ2-7,TRBV15,-,CATSTLTGYYEQYF
TRBJ2-7,TRBV29-1,-,CSVKNPMTYEQYF
TRBJ1-1,TRBV7-3,-,CASSLTSDLNTEAFF
TRBJ2-2,TRBV4-1,-,CASSHPLQGTITGELFF
TRBJ1-1,TRBV30,-,CAWSPGHPNTEAFF
TRBJ2-3,TRBV14,once,CASSQGAHRTDTQYF
TRBJ1-5,TRBV4-1,few,CASSQYRGSSNQPQHF
TRBJ1-2,TRBV6-5,-,CASSYPGVGGYTF
TRBJ2-2,TRBV2,-,CASSRPGTELTGELFF
TRBJ2-7,TRBV29-1,-,CSVEIGGSYEQYF
TRBJ2-2,TRBV6-6,few,CASSLVRRTNTGELFF
TRBJ2-2,TRBV5-1,-,CASSLTGRANTGELFF
TRBJ1-1,TRBV6-5,few,CASSSGSGTEAFF
TRBJ2-7,TRBV4-1,few,CASSQEQGAPQYEQYF
TRBJ2-2,TRBV19,-,CASSAQGHTGELFF
TRBJ1-1,TRBV21-1,-,CAPQRGRFGVKNTEAFF
TRBJ1-6,TRBV6-5,-,CASRTTDSFNSPLHF
TRBJ1-1,TRBV4-1,few,CASSPSSADRNTEAFF
TRBJ1-3,TRBV19,-,CASSIGVRRSGNTIYF
TRBJ2-2,TRBV13,-,CASSLVGRARGELFF
TRBJ1-5,TRBV28,once,CASSLKEGAINQPQHF
TRBJ1-1,TRBV5-4,-,CASSWGQGGTEAFF
TRBJ2-1,TRBV19,few,CASSIGLAGGGSYNEQFF
TRBJ2-7,TRBV2,once,CATSGRDNEQYF
TRBJ2-4,TRBV19,-,CASRHHRDGDIQYF
TRBJ1-2,TRBV9,-,CASSAGDGQLYGYTF
TRBJ2-5,TRBV20-1,-,CGHQKEETQYF
TRBJ2-7,TRBV7-8,-,CASSFGGVGFSYEQYF